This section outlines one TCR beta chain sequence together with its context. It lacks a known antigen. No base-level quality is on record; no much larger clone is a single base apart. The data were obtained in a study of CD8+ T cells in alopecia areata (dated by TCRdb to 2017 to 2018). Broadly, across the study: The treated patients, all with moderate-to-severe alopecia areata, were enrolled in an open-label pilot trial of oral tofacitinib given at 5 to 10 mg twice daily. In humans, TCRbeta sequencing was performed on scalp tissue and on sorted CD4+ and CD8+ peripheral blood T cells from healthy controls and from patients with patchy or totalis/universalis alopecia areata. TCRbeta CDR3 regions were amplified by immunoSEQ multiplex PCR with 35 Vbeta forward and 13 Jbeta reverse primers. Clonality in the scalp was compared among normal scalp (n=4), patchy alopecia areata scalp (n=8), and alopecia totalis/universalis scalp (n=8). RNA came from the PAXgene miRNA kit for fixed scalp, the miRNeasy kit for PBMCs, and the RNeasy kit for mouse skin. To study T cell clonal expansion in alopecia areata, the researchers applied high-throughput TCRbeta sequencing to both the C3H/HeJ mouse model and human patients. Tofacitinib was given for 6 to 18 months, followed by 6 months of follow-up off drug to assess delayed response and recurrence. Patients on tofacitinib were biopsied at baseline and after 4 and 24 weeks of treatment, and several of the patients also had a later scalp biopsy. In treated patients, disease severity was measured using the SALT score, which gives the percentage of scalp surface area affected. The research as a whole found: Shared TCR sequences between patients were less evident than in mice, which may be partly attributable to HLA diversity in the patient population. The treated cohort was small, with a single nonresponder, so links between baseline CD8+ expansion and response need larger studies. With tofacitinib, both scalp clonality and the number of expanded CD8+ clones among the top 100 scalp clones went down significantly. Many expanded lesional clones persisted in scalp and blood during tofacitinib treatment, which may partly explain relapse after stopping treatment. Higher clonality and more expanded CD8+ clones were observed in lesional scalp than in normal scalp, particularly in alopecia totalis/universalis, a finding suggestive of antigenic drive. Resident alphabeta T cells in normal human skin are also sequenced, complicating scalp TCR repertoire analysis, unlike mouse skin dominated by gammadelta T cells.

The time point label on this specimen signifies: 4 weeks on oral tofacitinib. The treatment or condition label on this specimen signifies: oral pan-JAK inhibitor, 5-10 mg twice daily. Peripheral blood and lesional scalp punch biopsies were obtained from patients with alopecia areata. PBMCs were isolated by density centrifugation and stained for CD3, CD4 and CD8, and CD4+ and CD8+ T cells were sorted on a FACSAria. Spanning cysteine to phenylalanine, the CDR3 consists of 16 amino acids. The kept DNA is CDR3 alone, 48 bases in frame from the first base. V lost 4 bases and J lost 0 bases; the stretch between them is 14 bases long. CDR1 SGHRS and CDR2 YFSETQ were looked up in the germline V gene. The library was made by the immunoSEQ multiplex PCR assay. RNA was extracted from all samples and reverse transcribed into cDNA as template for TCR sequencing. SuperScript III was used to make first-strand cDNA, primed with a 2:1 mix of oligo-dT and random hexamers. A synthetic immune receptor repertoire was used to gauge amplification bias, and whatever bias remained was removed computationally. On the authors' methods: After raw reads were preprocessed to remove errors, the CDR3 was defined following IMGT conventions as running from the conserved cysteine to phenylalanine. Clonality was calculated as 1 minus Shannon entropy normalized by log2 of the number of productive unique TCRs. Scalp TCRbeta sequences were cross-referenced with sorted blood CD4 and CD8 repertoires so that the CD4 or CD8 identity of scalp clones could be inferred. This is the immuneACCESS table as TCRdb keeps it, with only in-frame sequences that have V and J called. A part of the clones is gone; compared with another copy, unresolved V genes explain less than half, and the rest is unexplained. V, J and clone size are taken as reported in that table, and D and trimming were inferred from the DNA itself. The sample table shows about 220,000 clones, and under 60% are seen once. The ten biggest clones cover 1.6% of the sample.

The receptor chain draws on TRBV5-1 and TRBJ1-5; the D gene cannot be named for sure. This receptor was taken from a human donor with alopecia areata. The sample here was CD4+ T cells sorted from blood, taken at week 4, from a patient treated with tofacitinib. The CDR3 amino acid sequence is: CASSPGGVNSNQPQHF. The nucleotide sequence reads TGCGCCAGCAGCCCGGGAGGAGTAAATAGCAATCAGCCCCAGCATTTT.